This TCR beta chain was obtained from a study of technical replicates of blood from four donors. This CDR3 comprises 15 residues. From germline, CDR1 is SEHNR and CDR2 FQNEAQ (reference sequence). The V gene lost 5 bases and the J gene lost 5 bases, with 19 bases spanning the gap. Produced via immunoSEQ multiplex PCR; TCRdb's table is partial and in-frame only. The data show 65,000 to 90,000 clones, with approximately 86% seen just once and 4.8% held by the top ten. Sequenced material: PBMCs. This clonotype was obtained from a human donor in good health. Some clones in this sample may be carry-over from other donors' samples. V and J are TRBV7-9 and TRBJ2-7; a weak D match, TRBD1 (6 bases). CDR3 in amino acids: CASSHPDRGLDEQYF. The CDR3 nucleotides are TGTGCCAGCAGCCATCCGGACAGAGGCCTAGACGAGCAGTACTTC.